Following are 26 T cell receptor beta chains from one sample sequenced in a study of shared clonotypes between healthy human individuals (dated by TCRdb to between 2020 and 2021). The library was prepared using the immunoSEQ multiplex PCR assay. In its TCRdb copy, this immuneACCESS table keeps in-frame sequences only and misses some clones. Where compared with another copy, unresolved V genes explain less than half of these, and the others have no known cause. For this sample there are about 2.4 million clones; around nine tenths appear just once. Jointly, the top ten make up roughly 0.13% of the sample. Specimen: naive CD4+ T cells sorted from blood. The meaning of the sample's cell subset or site label: CD45RA+ positively selected. The source is a man between 18 and 29 years old in good health.

This clone was observed a handful of times. V is TRBV21-1 and J is TRBJ1-6. TRBV21-1 is an annotated pseudogene. This CDR3 contains 15 residues. The CDR3 protein is CASSLRVPYNSPLHF. The DNA of the CDR3 is TGTGCCAGCAGCCTACGGGTTCCCTATAATTCACCCCTCCACTTT.

V and J are TRBV6-1 and TRBJ2-7, with TRBD1 as a possible D gene (6 bases). Trimming took off 2 bases at V and 3 bases at J, with 14 bases between the two ends. This CDR3 region has 15 residues. The germline gives CDR1 MNHNS, CDR2 SASEGT. This chain's CDR3 is CASSEPSRTVYEQYF. CDR3 DNA sequence: TGTGCCAGCAGTGAACCCTCGAGGACAGTCTACGAGCAGTACTTC.

The J gene is TRBJ1-5, the V gene TRBV6-1, with D uncertain. Trimming removed 3 bases at V and 3 bases at J, with 6 bases between. The germline CDR1 and CDR2 sequences are MNHNS and SASEGT. CDR3 length: 13 residues. CDR3 in amino acids: CASSESYNQPQHF. For the CDR3, the DNA is TGTGCCAGCAGTGAGAGCTACAATCAGCCCCAGCATTTT.

CDR3 coding DNA: TGCGCCAGCAGCCAAGATCGGCTAAATACGCAGTATTTT. Translating gives CASSQDRLNTQYF. The chain carries TRBV4-3 and TRBJ2-3; no firm D call. The germline V gene encodes CDR1 LGHNA and CDR2 YSLEER. V dropped 0 bases and J dropped 7 bases, with 8 bases sitting between them. This CDR3 contains 13 residues.

The chain recombines TRBV11-2 with TRBJ2-1, with 12 bases that match TRBD2. This CDR3 is 16 amino acids long. Germline CDR1 SGHAT, CDR2 FQNNGV. Trimming at V came to 7 bases and at J to 9 bases, leaving 13 bases not matched to a gene. The CDR3 protein is CASTSLTSGRLGEQFF. CDR3 DNA sequence: TGTGCCAGCACCTCCCTGACTAGCGGGAGATTAGGTGAGCAGTTCTTC. The full variable domain, rest sourced from reference TRBV11-2 and TRBJ2-1, is EAGVAQSPRYKIIEKRQSVAFWCNPISGHATLYWYQQILGQGPKLLIQFQNNGVVDDSQLPKDRFSAERLKGVDSTLKIQPAKLEDSAVYLCASTSLTSGRLGEQFFGPGTRLTVL.

This chain connects TRBV9 to TRBJ2-5, with D perhaps assigned TRBD1 or TRBD2 (5 bases each). V was clipped by 3 bases and J by 5 bases, with 17 bases between them. Germline lookup yields CDR1 SGDLS and CDR2 YYNGEE. The CDR3 length is 15 residues. The CDR3, as DNA: TGTGCCAGCAGCGGGCTGGGGGTAGGGCGCGAGACCCAGTACTTC. It specifies CASSGLGVGRETQYF.

The chain is built from TRBV28 and TRBJ1-2; D is possibly TRBD1 (5 bases). V was cut by 6 bases and J by 5 bases, with 16 bases left in between. This CDR3 has 14 amino acids. Germline CDR1 reads MDHEN; CDR2 reads SYDVKM. The CDR3 spells CASSPGGGAYGYTF. The CDR3 DNA follows: TGTGCCAGCAGCCCGGGGGGAGGGGCTTATGGCTACACCTTC.

The chain recombines TRBV4-3 with TRBJ1-4; 11 positions agree with TRBD1. Germline V gene data show CDR1 as LGHNA and CDR2 as YSLEER. The V gene end was trimmed by 1 base and the J gene end by 7 bases; junction bases not matched to a gene: 5. The CDR3 contains 16 residues. CDR3: CASSQAWDRGGEKLFF. The CDR3 coding sequence is TGCGCCAGCAGCCAAGCCTGGGACAGGGGGGGTGAAAAACTGTTTTTT.

CDR3 loop: CASSLVGRGNTIYF. The CDR3 DNA sequence: TGTGCCAGCAGCCTCGTGGGTCGTGGAAACACCATATATTTT. V usage is TRBV7-9 and J usage is TRBJ1-3; the D is unclear. Deletions cut 5 bases from V and 3 bases from J, with 11 bases between. Germline CDR1 SEHNR, CDR2 FQNEAQ (reference sequence). This CDR3 has 14 residues.

The chain combines TRBV11-2 with TRBJ1-2, with D perhaps matching TRBD1 (5 bases). The germline V gene has CDR1 SGHAT and CDR2 FQNNGV. The V end lost 0 bases, the J end lost 10 bases, and 9 bases lay between the germline ends. The CDR3 is made up of 12 amino acids. This CDR3 reads CASSLEGRAYTF. The CDR3 nucleotides read TGTGCCAGCAGCTTAGAGGGCAGGGCCTACACCTTC.

The J gene is TRBJ2-3, the V gene TRBV7-3; 11 bases match TRBD2. Germline V gene data show CDR1 as SGHTA and CDR2 as FQGTGA. The CDR3 runs to 16 residues. V shed 5 bases and J 4 bases; nucleotides not matched to a gene: 8. The CDR3 DNA reads TGTGCCAGCAGCCGAATGGGTAGCGGGGGGGCAGATACGCAGTATTTT. This translates into CASSRMGSGGADTQYF.

This clone was found a few times. The gene calls are TRBV10-3 and TRBJ1-5; D not certain. CDR1 ENHRY and CDR2 SYGVKD come from the germline V gene. V was shortened by 3 bases and J by 3 bases, with 12 bases between the two germline ends. The CDR3 is 15 residues long. CDR3 bases: TGTGCCATCAGTGACTCGGAAGCGCTCAATCAGCCCCAGCATTTT. The encoded protein is CAISDSEALNQPQHF.

This clone appeared a single time. V usage is TRBV7-8 and J usage is TRBJ2-7; 7 nucleotides align to TRBD2. The V and J ends lost 5 bases and 6 bases, in that order; junction bases with no gene match: 10. This CDR3 contains 14 residues. In germline, CDR1 is SGHVS, CDR2 FQNEAQ. This chain's CDR3 is CASSPEPGTIEQYF. The CDR3 region has the DNA TGTGCCAGCAGCCCGGAGCCCGGGACTATCGAGCAGTACTTC.

The V call is TRBV7-9, the J call TRBJ1-5; maybe TRBD1 (5 bases). The CDR3 runs 15 residues. Deletions cut 5 bases from V and 3 bases from J, with 14 bases between. CDR1 is SEHNR, CDR2 FQNEAQ, per germline (reference sequence). CDR3 sequence reads: CASSTGTGPNQPQHF. Written as DNA, the CDR3 is TGTGCCAGCAGCACCGGGACCGGACCCAATCAGCCCCAGCATTTT.

The J gene is TRBJ2-3, the V gene TRBV9; 15 positions agree with TRBD2. This CDR3 has 16 amino acids. Losses at the gene ends were 3 bases for V and 4 bases for J; bases not matched to a gene: 3. Germline V gene data show CDR1 as SGDLS and CDR2 as YYNGEE. The CDR3 nucleotides are TGTGCCAGCAGCGCGGGACTAGCGGGAGGAGCAGATACGCAGTATTTT. Amino acid sequence: CASSAGLAGGADTQYF.

V usage is TRBV27 and J usage is TRBJ2-1; 12 bases match TRBD2. This CDR3 comprises 15 residues. Trimming at V came to 7 bases and at J to 6 bases, leaving 7 bases not matched to a gene. Germline CDR1 reads MNHEY; CDR2 reads SMNVEV (reference sequence). In DNA, the CDR3 is TGTGCCAGCACCCCTTCGACTAGCGGGAGCAATGAGCAGTTCTTC. Its protein is CASTPSTSGSNEQFF.

This chain links TRBV30 with TRBJ2-7, with 10 bases aligning to TRBD1. V dropped 3 bases and J dropped 5; count of bases not matched to a gene: 4. The length of the CDR3 is 13 residues. Per germline, CDR1 GTSNPN and CDR2 SVGIG (reference sequence). The CDR3 DNA reads TGTGCCTGGAGCCGGGACAGGGGCCACGAGCAGTACTTC. Its translation is CAWSRDRGHEQYF.

The chain joins TRBV19 to TRBJ1-2, with D tentatively TRBD1 (5 bases). The CDR3 extends over 13 amino acids. Germline V lookup: CDR1 LNHDA, CDR2 SQIVND (reference sequence). Trimming removed 7 bases from V and 5 bases from J, with 14 bases in between. This CDR3 reads CASTEKGVYGYTF. The DNA of the CDR3 is TGTGCCAGTACCGAAAAAGGGGTTTATGGCTACACCTTC. Full variable domain (missing parts from reference TRBV19 and TRBJ1-2): DGGITQSPKYLFRKEGQNVTLSCEQNLNHDAMYWYRQDPGQGLRLIYYSQIVNDFQKGDIAEGYSVSREKKESFPLTVTSAQKNPTAFYLCASTEKGVYGYTFGSGTRLTVV.

The chain joins TRBV13 to TRBJ2-1; D gene uncertain. The germline V and J ends were trimmed by 0 bases and 6 bases, with 9 bases remaining between them. The V gene's germline CDR1 is PRHDT and CDR2 FYEKMQ (reference sequence). The CDR3 is 14 amino acids. The CDR3 nucleotides are TGTGCCAGCAGCTTAGGAAACTCTGTCAATGAGCAGTTCTTC. Amino acid sequence: CASSLGNSVNEQFF.

The chain has TRBV5-1 and TRBJ1-4; weak D call: TRBD1 (5 bases). The V end lost 4 bases, the J end lost 8 bases, and 12 bases lay between the germline ends. The CDR3 has 13 amino acids. Per the germline V gene, CDR1 is SGHRS and CDR2 is YFSETQ. The CDR3 loop is CASSPSGEEKLFF. DNA for the CDR3: TGCGCCAGCAGCCCCTCGGGGGAGGAAAAACTGTTTTTT. The complete variable domain, with remaining parts taken from reference TRBV5-1 and TRBJ1-4, reads KAGVTQTPRYLIKTRGQQVTLSCSPISGHRSVSWYQQTPGQGLQFLFEYFSETQRNKGNFPGRFSGRQFSNSRSEMNVSTLELGDSALYLCASSPSGEEKLFFGSGTQLSVL.

The chain combines TRBV15 with TRBJ1-1; D is possibly TRBD1 (6 bases). The CDR3 length is 12 residues. The germline V gene has CDR1 LNHNV and CDR2 YYDKDF (reference sequence). Trimming removed 0 bases from V and 11 bases from J, with 10 bases in between. CDR3 sequence: CATSRERGRAFF. CDR3 nucleotide sequence: TGTGCCACCAGCAGAGAAAGGGGGAGGGCTTTCTTT.

The chain links TRBV28 to TRBJ2-7, with D perhaps matching TRBD2 (5 bases). V lost 4 bases to trimming and J lost 0 bases, with 19 bases between them. CDR1 MDHEN and CDR2 SYDVKM come from the germline V gene. This CDR3 spans 17 amino acids. The DNA of the CDR3 is TGTGCCAGCAGTTCGCCACCCCGGGGAGCCAACTCCTACGAGCAGTACTTC. Translating it yields CASSSPPRGANSYEQYF.

V and J are TRBV13 and TRBJ2-7, with D perhaps TRBD1 (7 bases). Trimming shortened V by 5 bases and J by 5 bases, and 22 bases separated the two germline ends. There are 16 residues in the CDR3. The germline V gene encodes CDR1 PRHDT and CDR2 FYEKMQ (reference sequence). The CDR3 DNA sequence: TGTGCCAGCAGCGTAGCCGTCGGAGGGACAGTAAACGAGCAGTACTTC. Encoded protein: CASSVAVGGTVNEQYF.

The table lists this clone with a count of one. The chain has TRBV19 and TRBJ1-5; perhaps TRBD1 as D (5 bases). V was cut by 7 bases and J by 2 bases, with 12 bases left in between. Germline V gives CDR1 LNHDA, CDR2 SQIVND (reference sequence). This CDR3 region has 14 residues. DNA of the CDR3: TGTGCCAGTATACTCAGGGCTGGCAATCAGCCCCAGCATTTT. This translates into CASILRAGNQPQHF.

This chain links TRBV10-2 with TRBJ2-2; D is uncertain. The CDR3 is 14 amino acids. In germline, CDR1 is WSHSY, CDR2 SAAADI. V lost 11 bases and J 4 bases, leaving 17 bases between the germline ends. The CDR3 nucleotides are TGCGCCTCCGAGGATGACCTTCCCACCGGGGAGCTGTTTTTT. Protein: CASEDDLPTGELFF.

For this clone: Other DNA sequences in this specimen translate into the identical CDR3. The chain links TRBV5-1 to TRBJ1-4; D remains ambiguous. With 0 bases removed from V and 8 bases from J, the gap between germline ends came to 5 bases. From germline, CDR1 is SGHRS and CDR2 YFSETQ. This CDR3 comprises 12 residues. CDR3 nucleotide sequence: TGCGCCAGCAGCTTGGCTGGCGAAAAACTGTTTTTT. Protein sequence: CASSLAGEKLFF.